This T cell receptor beta chain was observed in a study of T cell responses to AZD1222 COVID-19 vaccine. The repertoire was sequenced with immunoSEQ multiplex PCR; TCRdb's copy has only in-frame clones and lacks some. Among about 140,000 clones listed, around 90% were seen once. This CDR3 is built from 15 residues. Between the trimmed V and J ends, which lost 1 base and 0 bases, there was a span of 7 bases. CDR1 is LNHDA, CDR2 SQIVND, per germline (reference sequence). Points on this clone: The antigen is undetermined. The identical CDR3 is also encoded by other nucleotide sequences in the sample.

The study, taken as a whole, reports: Baseline testing showed seropositivity in only 5 or 6 AZD1222 recipients. An increase in Spike-specific TCR breadth and depth was observed after two AZD1222 doses. Nearly half of spike-specific TCRs reportedly target unmutated variant regions.

Sequenced here: peripheral blood, sampled on day 0 of AZD1222 vaccination. This chain joins TRBV19 and TRBJ2-1; D is uncertain. This receptor was identified in an adult in good health. For the CDR3, the DNA is TGTGCCAGTAGTATAGGACAAAGCTCCTACAATGAGCAGTTCTTC. Translated: CASSIGQSSYNEQFF.